This T cell receptor beta chain was found in a study of T cell responses to AZD1222 COVID-19 vaccine. Turning to the study itself: Second-dose recipients at about 4 or about 12 weeks were treated as one pooled group. Study results and limitations: Nearly half of spike-specific TCRs reportedly target variant regions that are unmutated in the B.1.351 and B.1.1.7 variants. Vaccine-associated CD4 TCRs spanned spike, dominant at 160-218 and 743-854. White British donors predominated, females outnumbered males, and clonal diversity was possibly underestimated.

CDR3 length: 13 residues. The germline V gene has CDR1 GTSNPN and CDR2 SVGIG (reference sequence). V lost 0 bases and J lost 7, with 10 bases in between. On this clone: Its antigen is unknown.

Profiling relied on immunoSEQ multiplex PCR, and the TCRdb table lists in-frame clones only, not all of them. The sample has approximately 200,000 clones, approximately 94% seen once; the top ten hold about 9.3%. This receptor was identified in an adult in good health. V usage is TRBV30 and J usage is TRBJ1-5; D gene unclear. This specimen consisted of peripheral blood, obtained on day 0 of AZD1222 vaccination. CDR3 loop: CAWSVGSKQPQHF. The DNA of the CDR3 is TGTGCCTGGAGTGTGGGCAGTAAACAGCCCCAGCATTTT.